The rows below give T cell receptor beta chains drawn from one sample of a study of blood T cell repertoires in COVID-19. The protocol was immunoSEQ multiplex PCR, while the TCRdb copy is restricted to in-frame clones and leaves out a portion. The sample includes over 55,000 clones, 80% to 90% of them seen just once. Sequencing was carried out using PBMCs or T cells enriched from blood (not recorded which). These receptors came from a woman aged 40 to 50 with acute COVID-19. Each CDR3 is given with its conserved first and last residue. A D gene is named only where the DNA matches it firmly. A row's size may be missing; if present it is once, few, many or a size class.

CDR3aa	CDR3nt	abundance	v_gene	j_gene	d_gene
CASSLDGQSNQPQHF	TGCGCCAGCAGCTTGGATGGACAGAGCAATCAGCCCCAGCATTTT	-	TRBV5-1	TRBJ1-5	-
CASSFFGGTTDTQYF	TGTGCCAGCAGTTTTTTCGGGGGGACCACAGATACGCAGTATTTT	-	TRBV27	TRBJ2-3	TRBD2
CSASGQLNNQPQHF	TGCAGTGCTAGTGGACAGCTAAACAATCAGCCCCAGCATTTT	-	TRBV20-1	TRBJ1-5	-
CSVARDYNSPLHF	TGCAGCGTTGCCCGCGACTATAATTCACCCCTCCACTTT	-	TRBV29-1	TRBJ1-6	-
CASSLVTGRGGGELFF	TGCGCCAGCAGCTTGGTTACAGGGCGCGGCGGCGGGGAGCTGTTTTTT	-	TRBV5-1	TRBJ2-2	-
CASSSFGRPGDNSPLHF	TGTGCCAGCAGCTCCTTTGGCCGCCCAGGTGATAATTCACCCCTCCACTTT	-	TRBV5-6	TRBJ1-6	-
CATSRTGFATNEKLFF	TGTGCCACCAGCAGGACAGGGTTTGCAACTAATGAAAAACTGTTTTTT	-	TRBV15	TRBJ1-4	TRBD1
CASSIGRGSAFSYEQYF	TGTGCCAGTAGTATAGGCAGAGGCAGCGCTTTCTCCTACGAGCAGTACTTC	once	TRBV19	TRBJ2-7	-
CASSYSGTGALGNTIYF	TGCGCCAGCAGCTATTCCGGGACAGGGGCGCTTGGAAACACCATATATTTT	-	TRBV5-1	TRBJ1-3	TRBD1
CASSGSTLVMATGYTF	TGTGCCAGCAGTGGATCGACACTTGTTATGGCTACGGGCTACACCTTC	-	TRBV6-2/TRBV6-3	TRBJ1-2	-
CSVQLAGVSAEQYF	TGCAGCGTTCAGCTAGCGGGAGTATCTGCCGAGCAGTACTTC	-	TRBV29-1	TRBJ2-7	TRBD2
CSVIQGTIEAFF	TGCAGCGTTATCCAGGGTACTATTGAAGCTTTCTTT	-	TRBV29-1	TRBJ1-1	-
CASSLENRGLGSPLHF	TGTGCCAGCAGCTTAGAAAACAGGGGATTGGGTTCACCCCTCCACTTT	-	TRBV11-2	TRBJ1-6	TRBD1
CASSSPGQGNTEAFF	TGTGCCAGCAGTTCCCCCGGGCAGGGGAACACTGAAGCTTTCTTT	-	TRBV28	TRBJ1-1	-
CASSSGQGTDSPLHF	TGTGCCAGCAGCTCGGGACAGGGTACCGATTCACCCCTCCACTTT	-	TRBV5-4	TRBJ1-6	TRBD1
CASSPGGGNQETQYF	TGCGCCAGCAGCCCTGGGGGGGGGAACCAAGAGACCCAGTACTTC	-	TRBV4-1	TRBJ2-5	TRBD2
CSASGTGELFF	TGCAGTGCTAGCGGGACCGGGGAGCTGTTTTTT	many	TRBV20-1	TRBJ2-2	-
CASSEPTTGNEQFF	TGCGCCAGCAGCGAACCAACTACGGGCAATGAGCAGTTCTTC	-	TRBV5-1	TRBJ2-1	-
CASTATGLEGYTF	TGCGCCAGCACGGCAACAGGGCTGGAAGGCTACACCTTC	-	TRBV5-1	TRBJ1-2	-
CASSLGGPAGELFF	TGTGCCAGCAGTTTGGGAGGGCCGGCCGGGGAGCTGTTTTTT	-	TRBV28	TRBJ2-2	TRBD2
CASSRAGQGASSGNTIYF	TGCGCCAGCAGCCGGGCGGGCCAGGGGGCGAGCTCTGGAAACACCATATATTTT	once	TRBV10-2	TRBJ1-3	TRBD1
CASIREVGPYNEQFF	TGTGCCAGCATCAGGGAAGTGGGTCCCTACAATGAGCAGTTCTTC	-	TRBV27	TRBJ2-1	-